One and the same sample provided the 18 T cell receptor beta chains below, sequenced in a study of immune evolution from preneoplasia to lung adenocarcinoma. Profiled with immunoSEQ multiplex PCR; TCRdb holds only in-frame clones, not every one. The sample carries roughly 10,000 clones, 88% recorded once. Sequencing was carried out using FFPE invasive lung adenocarcinoma tissue. These receptors all come from a person aged 65-85 years with invasive lung adenocarcinoma. Some clones in this sample may be carry-over from other donors' samples.

The rearrangement joins TRBV6-5 to TRBJ1-1; 7 bases match TRBD1. Per the germline V gene, CDR1 is MNHEY and CDR2 is SVGAGI. V lost 8 bases to trimming and J lost 0 bases; unmatched junction nucleotides: 6. This CDR3 has 14 amino acids. CDR3 DNA: TGTGCCAGCGGCGACAGGGCCATGAACACTGAAGCTTTCTTT. This codes for CASGDRAMNTEAFF.

DNA for the CDR3: TGCAGCGTTGAAGATGGACGGCTGTACACTGAAGCTTTCTTT. Protein sequence: CSVEDGRLYTEAFF. The chain employs TRBV29-1 and TRBJ1-1; D not certain. The CDR3 loop spans 14 amino acids. V shed 0 bases and J shed 3 bases, with 11 bases lying between them. The germline CDR1 and CDR2 sequences are SQVTM and ANQGSEA.

J is TRBJ1-1 and V is TRBV11-2; D unclear. V lost 1 base and J lost 3, with 6 bases in between. The CDR3 loop spans 13 amino acids. Germline lookup yields CDR1 SGHAT and CDR2 FQNNGV. This chain's CDR3 is CASSLGLYTEAFF. In nucleotides, the CDR3 is TGTGCCAGCAGCTTAGGCCTTTACACTGAAGCTTTCTTT.

This clone was recorded only once. The V call is TRBV11-1, the J call TRBJ2-2, with a weak D call TRBD2 (5 bases). CDR3 size: 18 residues. Trimming pared 5 bases from V and 2 bases from J, leaving 21 bases between. Germline lookup yields CDR1 SGHAT and CDR2 FQDESV (reference sequence). Here the CDR3 DNA reads TGTGCCAGCAGCCAATTGAACCGGGATAGGAAAAACACCGGGGAGCTGTTTTTT. Translated: CASSQLNRDRKNTGELFF. The entire variable domain, with the rest obtained from reference TRBV11-1 and TRBJ2-2, is as follows: EAEVAQSPRYKITEKSQAVAFWCDPISGHATLYWYRQILGQGPELLVQFQDESVVDDSQLPKDRFSAERLKGVDSTLKIQPAELGDSAMYLCASSQLNRDRKNTGELFFGEGSRLTVL.

In this sample, this clone turned up a few times. The rearrangement uses TRBV10-2 and TRBJ2-7; 11 nucleotides align to TRBD2. There are 15 residues in the CDR3. The V segment lost 2 bases and the J segment 6 bases; nucleotides outside the gene matches: 6. Germline CDR1 WSHSY, CDR2 SAAADI. This CDR3 reads CASSELAGGVVEQYF. CDR3 DNA sequence: TGCGCCAGCAGTGAGCTAGCGGGGGGAGTTGTCGAGCAGTACTTC.

The chain carries TRBV6-1 and TRBJ1-5; 7 positions agree with TRBD1. V gave up 2 bases and J gave up 5 bases; unmatched junction bases: 6. The CDR3 runs to 15 residues. Germline CDR1 reads MNHNS; CDR2 reads SASEGT. CDR3 nucleotides: TGTGCCAGCAGTGAATGGGACAGCCGGGATCAGCCCCAGCATTTT. Amino acid sequence: CASSEWDSRDQPQHF.

The V gene is TRBV29-1, the J gene TRBJ1-2, with D hard to call. The CDR3 consists of 11 residues. Germline loops: CDR1 SQVTM, CDR2 ANQGSEA. V lost 7 bases and J lost 7, with 13 bases in between. For the CDR3, the DNA is TGCAGCGGCGCGGGAGGTGGTGGCTACACCTTC. It is translated as CSGAGGGGYTF. Combining the CDR3 with reference TRBV29-1 and TRBJ1-2 gives the whole variable domain SAVISQKPSRDICQRGTSLTIQCQVDSQVTMMFWYRQQPGQSLTLIATANQGSEATYESGFVIDKFPISRPNLTFSTLTVSNMSPEDSSIYLCSGAGGGGYTFGSGTRLTVV.

V is TRBV2 and J is TRBJ1-5, with 12 bases aligning to TRBD1. The CDR3 runs to 14 residues. Trimming took 6 bases from V and 6 from J; bases not matched to a gene: 3. Germline CDR1 reads SNHLY; CDR2 reads FYNNEI. For the CDR3, the DNA is TGTGCCAGCAGGCCGGGACAGGGGGCTCAGCCCCAGCATTTT. Translation: CASRPGQGAQPQHF.

The V call is TRBV29-1, the J call TRBJ1-1; D not resolved. Germline-derived CDR1 and CDR2 are SQVTM and ANQGSEA. The CDR3 runs 11 residues. The CDR3 nucleotides read TGCATCATCTACTTGAACACTGAAGCTTTCTTT. Its protein is CIIYLNTEAFF.

This clone was seen only once. The V call is TRBV4-2, the J call TRBJ2-1; D may be TRBD1 or TRBD2 (5 bases each). The germline CDR1 and CDR2 sequences are LGHNA and YNFKEQ. The V gene lost 5 bases and the J gene lost 10 bases, with 21 bases spanning the gap. The length of the CDR3 is 15 residues. The CDR3 reads CASSSSRDPTQEQFF. The CDR3 DNA is TGTGCCAGCAGCAGCAGCCGGGACCCCACCCAAGAGCAGTTCTTC.

This chain links TRBV30 with TRBJ2-7; D may be TRBD1 (6 bases). V lost 2 bases and J lost 9, with 20 bases in between. The germline V gene has CDR1 GTSNPN and CDR2 SVGIG (reference sequence). This CDR3 has 14 residues. CDR3 DNA: TGTGCCTGGAGTCTCGGGGACATTCCGAAAGGGCAGTACTTC. Residues: CAWSLGDIPKGQYF.

The gene calls are TRBV10-3 and TRBJ2-7; 14 nucleotides align to TRBD2. Germline V CDR1 and CDR2: ENHRY, SYGVKD. The V segment lost 2 bases and the J segment 4 bases; nucleotides outside the gene matches: 1. The length of the CDR3 is 15 residues. In DNA form, the CDR3 reads TGTGCCATCAGTGAGGGGACTAGCGGGAGTTACGAGCAGTACTTC. Translating gives CAISEGTSGSYEQYF.

V is TRBV7-2 and J is TRBJ2-1; 9 nucleotides agree with TRBD2. Germline CDR1 is SGHTA and CDR2 is FQGNSA. The V gene end was trimmed by 3 bases and the J gene end by 8 bases; junction bases not matched to a gene: 8. The CDR3 extends over 15 amino acids. The CDR3: CASSFSSGSFDEQFF. In DNA, the CDR3 is TGTGCCAGCAGCTTTAGTAGCGGGAGTTTCGATGAGCAGTTCTTC.

The chain uses TRBV28 and TRBJ2-3; either TRBD1 or TRBD2 may supply D (5 bases each). V lost 8 bases to trimming and J lost 2 bases, with 11 bases between them. Germline values: CDR1 MDHEN, CDR2 SYDVKM. CDR3 length: 13 residues. Here the CDR3 reads CASLGPNTDTQYF. DNA for the CDR3: TGTGCCAGCTTGGGACCGAACACAGATACGCAGTATTTT.

This rearrangement joins TRBV7-6 to TRBJ1-1; weak D call: TRBD1 (5 bases). This CDR3 has 13 residues. The V end was cut by 5 bases, the J end by 4 bases, with 11 bases between. The germline V gene encodes CDR1 SGHVS and CDR2 FNYEAQ. The chain's CDR3 is CASSRMGGTEAFF. CDR3 DNA: TGTGCCAGCAGCCGGATGGGGGGCACTGAAGCTTTCTTT.

This clone was counted a single time. This chain joins TRBV5-1 and TRBJ2-3; D is possibly TRBD2 (6 bases). Germline V gives CDR1 SGHRS, CDR2 YFSETQ. The CDR3 runs to 16 residues. Trimming took 5 bases from V and 0 from J, leaving 16 bases between them. The CDR3 sequence is CASRNGGATSTDTQYF. CDR3 bases: TGCGCCAGCAGGAACGGGGGAGCCACTAGCACAGATACGCAGTATTTT. Full variable domain (rest looked up from reference TRBV5-1 and TRBJ2-3): KAGVTQTPRYLIKTRGQQVTLSCSPISGHRSVSWYQQTPGQGLQFLFEYFSETQRNKGNFPGRFSGRQFSNSRSEMNVSTLELGDSALYLCASRNGGATSTDTQYFGPGTRLTVL.

A few counts support this clone. The rearrangement links TRBV10-1 to TRBJ2-2; no firm D call. The V gene lost 4 bases and the J gene lost 6 bases, with 12 bases spanning the gap. Germline V gene lookup returns CDR1 WNHNN and CDR2 SYGVQD (reference sequence). The CDR3 has 14 amino acids. The CDR3 DNA sequence: TGCGCCAGCAGTGTTAACAGTGGCTCCGGGGAGCTGTTTTTT. Protein product: CASSVNSGSGELFF.

The V and J genes are TRBV18 and TRBJ2-7; D remains unclear. This CDR3 has 14 residues. CDR1 is KGHSH, CDR2 LQKENI, per germline. Deletions cut 6 bases from V and 6 bases from J, with 18 bases between. CDR3 DNA sequence: TGTGCCAGCTCCCCCGGAACAAGGGTGGGCGAGCAGTACTTC. Protein: CASSPGTRVGEQYF. The full variable domain, completed using reference TRBV18 and TRBJ2-7, is NAGVMQNPRHLVRRRGQEARLRCSPMKGHSHVYWYRQLPEEGLKFMVYLQKENIIDESGMPKERFSAEFPKEGPSILRIQQVVRGDSAAYFCASSPGTRVGEQYFGPGTRLTVT.